The TCR beta chain under discussion was sequenced for a study of cytomegalovirus exposure and HLA in healthy donors. J was trimmed by 2 bases and V by 9 bases; bases with no gene match: 7. The V gene's germline CDR1 is MNHEY and CDR2 SVGAGI. The CDR3 is 14 amino acids. 13 Jbeta primers and 60 Vbeta primers were used for the PCR. Clones were read by immunoSEQ multiplex PCR, and TCRdb kept only the in-frame ones, dropping some. This table has 150,000 to 200,000 clones, approximately 70% appearing once. V gene TRBV6-5 combines with J gene TRBJ1-3; 7 positions match TRBD1. The TCR comes from a woman aged 40-49 years in good health and CMV-seropositive. Source material: PBMCs. CDR3 residues: CASGDRETGNTIYF. For the CDR3, the DNA is TGTGCCAGTGGAGACAGGGAGACTGGAAACACCATATATTTT.